What follows are 10 T cell receptor beta chains derived from one specimen sequenced in a study of T cells in women clearing cervical HPV infection. TCRdb's table, derived via immunoSEQ multiplex PCR, lists solely in-frame clones and lacks some. This table lists 25,000 to 30,000 clones. Specimen: blood buffy coat. The receptors shown here come from a woman between 18 and 70 years old with a cervical HPV16 infection that either progressed to CIN3+ or cleared (not recorded which).

As regards this clone: With the read ending 3 residues before the CDR3 end, the germline J gene is used to fill in that end. The chain is built from TRBV7-2 and TRBJ2-3, with D tentatively TRBD1 (5 bases). Trimming pared 2 bases from V and 2 bases from J, leaving 11 bases between. Germline V gene data show CDR1 as SGHTA and CDR2 as FQGNSA. The CDR3 runs to 15 residues. Incomplete CDR3 DNA: TGTGCCAGCAGCTTACAAACAGGAGTCACAGATACG. Protein: CASSLQTGVTDT. The entire CDR3 protein reads CASSLQTGVTDTQYF. Variable domain in full (rest from reference TRBV7-2 and TRBJ2-3): GAGVSQSPSNKVTEKGKDVELRCDPISGHTALYWYRQSLGQGLEFLIYFQGNSAPDKSGLPSDRFSAERTGGSVSTLTIQRTQQEDSAVYLCASSLQTGVTDTQYFGPGTRLTVL.

Comments on this clone: With the read ending 3 residues before the CDR3 end, the germline J gene is used to fill in that end. The chain combines TRBV7-9 with TRBJ2-3; D call uncertain. The CDR3 has 12 amino acids. Germline loops: CDR1 SEHNR, CDR2 FQNEAQ (reference sequence). Trimming stripped 5 bases from V and 1 base from J, with 4 bases between. CDR3 bases read: TGTGCCAGCAGCCCGGGCACAGATACG. Residues: CASSPGTDT. In full, the CDR3 is CASSPGTDTQYF.

In regard to this clone: The read falls 3 residues short of the CDR3 end, and the missing part is taken from the germline J gene. This chain uses TRBV7-2 with TRBJ2-3, with TRBD1 as a possible D gene (5 bases). Trimming removed 3 bases from V and 5 bases from J, with 9 bases in between. CDR3 length equals 13 residues. Germline CDR1 SGHTA, CDR2 FQGNSA. CDR3 residues: CASSFRVGDTQYF. Incomplete CDR3 DNA: TGTGCCAGCAGCTTCAGGGTAGGAGATACG.

Comment on this clone: The CDR3 is cut off 3 residues early in the read; its end comes from the germline J gene. The chain is built from TRBV7-9 and TRBJ1-1; TRBD1 aligns across 8 bases. V lost 4 bases and J lost 2; bases outside the gene matches: 6. Germline V gives CDR1 SEHNR, CDR2 FQNEAQ (reference sequence). The length of the CDR3 is 15 residues. The CDR3 bases that were read are TGTGCCAGCAGCTCCCCCACAGGGGGTAACACTGAA. This encodes CASSSPTGGNTE. The whole CDR3 protein reads CASSSPTGGNTEAFF.

Worth noting for this clone: The read ends 3 residues shy of where the CDR3 ends; the end is completed using the germline J gene. The V gene is TRBV18, the J gene TRBJ2-7, with 10 positions matching TRBD1. The V gene end was trimmed by 5 bases and the J gene end by 3 bases; junction bases not matched to a gene: 4. In germline, CDR1 is KGHSH, CDR2 LQKENI. The CDR3 is 14 residues long. The CDR3 sequence: CASSFRDRGYEQYF. The sequenced CDR3 bases are TGTGCCAGCTCATTCCGGGACAGGGGCTACGAG.

A word on this clone: The DNA ends 3 residues before the CDR3 does, and the rest of the CDR3 is filled in from the germline J gene. This chain links TRBV5-1 with TRBJ2-7; 7 bases align to TRBD1. The CDR3 contains 14 residues. In germline, CDR1 is SGHRS, CDR2 YFSETQ. Unmatched junction bases numbered 8, after V lost 6 bases and J lost 2 bases. The CDR3 bases that were read are TGCGCCAGCACTAACCTAGGGGGCCCCTACGAG. Its translation is CASTNLGGPYE. The entire CDR3 sequence reads CASTNLGGPYEQYF.

As concerns this clone: The CDR3 is cut off 3 residues early in the read; its end comes from the germline J gene. This chain joins TRBV5-1 and TRBJ2-7; 9 nucleotides line up with TRBD2. CDR1 SGHRS and CDR2 YFSETQ come from the germline V gene. This CDR3 is built from 15 residues. J was trimmed by 5 bases and V by 4 bases; bases with no gene match: 10. The CDR3 bases that were read are TGCGCCAGCAGCCCGAGGCTAGCGGGACTCAACGAG. This gives the protein CASSPRLAGLNE. The entire CDR3 is CASSPRLAGLNEQYF.

A word on this clone: The read ends 3 residues early relative to the CDR3; the germline J gene fills the gap. The chain links TRBV23-1 to TRBJ1-1; no definite D call. TRBV23-1 is noted as an ORF with a role that remains uncertain. Trimming pared 2 bases from V and 5 bases from J, leaving 12 bases between. The CDR3 totals 14 residues. The DNA read from the CDR3 is TGCGCCAGCAGTCAACCGGGGTTCGGAACTGAA. This encodes CASSQPGFGTE. The CDR3 as a whole reads CASSQPGFGTEAFF.

As regards this clone: The read terminates 3 residues before the CDR3 end, so the remaining end is supplied by the germline J gene. V is TRBV5-1 and J is TRBJ2-3, with 10 bases matching TRBD1. CDR3 size: 15 residues. Germline-derived CDR1 and CDR2 are SGHRS and YFSETQ. CDR3 bases read: TGCGCCAGCAGCTTGGTTGGACAGGGGGTCAACACG. This encodes CASSLVGQGVNT. The whole CDR3 sequence reads CASSLVGQGVNTQYF.

On this clone: The observed sequence ends 3 residues before the CDR3 terminus, with the missing tail filled in from the germline J gene. The chain has TRBV29-1 and TRBJ2-1, with 8 bases lining up with TRBD2. Germline loops: CDR1 SQVTM, CDR2 ANQGSEA. V gave up 3 bases and J gave up 8 bases; unmatched junction bases: 6. CDR3 size: 13 residues. Incomplete CDR3 DNA: TGCAGCGTTGATACGGGAGGGCGGGATGAG. It translates to CSVDTGGRDE. The entire CDR3 sequence reads CSVDTGGRDEQFF.